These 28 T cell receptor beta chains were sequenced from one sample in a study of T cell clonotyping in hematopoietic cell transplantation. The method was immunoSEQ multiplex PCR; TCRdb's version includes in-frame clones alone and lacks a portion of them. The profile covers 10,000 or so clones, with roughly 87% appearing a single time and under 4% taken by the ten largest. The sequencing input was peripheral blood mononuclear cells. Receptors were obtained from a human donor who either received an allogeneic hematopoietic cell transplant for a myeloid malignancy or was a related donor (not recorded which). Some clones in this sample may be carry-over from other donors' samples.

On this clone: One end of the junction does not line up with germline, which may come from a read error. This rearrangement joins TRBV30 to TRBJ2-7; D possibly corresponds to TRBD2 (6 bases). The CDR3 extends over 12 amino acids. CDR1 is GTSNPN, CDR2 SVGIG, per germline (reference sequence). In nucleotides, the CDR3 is TGTGCCGGGAGGTTGGCAGGGTACGAGCAGTACTTC. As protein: CAGRLAGYEQYF.

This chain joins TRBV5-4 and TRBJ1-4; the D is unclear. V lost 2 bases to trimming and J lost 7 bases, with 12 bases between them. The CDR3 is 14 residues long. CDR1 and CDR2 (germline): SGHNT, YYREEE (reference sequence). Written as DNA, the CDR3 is TGTGCCAGCAGCTTTGGACTTGCCGGTGAAAAACTGTTTTTT. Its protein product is CASSFGLAGEKLFF.

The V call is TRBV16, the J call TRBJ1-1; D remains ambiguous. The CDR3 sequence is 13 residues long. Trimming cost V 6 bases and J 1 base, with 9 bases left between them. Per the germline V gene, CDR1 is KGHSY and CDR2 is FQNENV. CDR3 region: CASRGTANTEAFF. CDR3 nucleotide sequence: TGTGCCAGCAGAGGTACAGCGAACACTGAAGCTTTCTTT.

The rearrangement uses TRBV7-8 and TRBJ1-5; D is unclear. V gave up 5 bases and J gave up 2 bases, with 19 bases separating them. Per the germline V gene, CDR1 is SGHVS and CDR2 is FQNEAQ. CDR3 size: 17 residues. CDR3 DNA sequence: TGTGCCAGCAGCGACGGGTCGGGTATATTTGGCAATCAGCCCCAGCATTTT. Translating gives CASSDGSGIFGNQPQHF.

CDR3 DNA: TGTGCCAGCAGCCGGAGCGGGGGCGCGAACACCGGGGAGCTGTTTTTT. It specifies CASSRSGGANTGELFF. The rearrangement joins TRBV7-9 to TRBJ2-2; 8 bases are a match to TRBD2. The ends lost 5 bases at V and 0 bases at J; junction bases unmatched: 5. Germline CDR1 reads SEHNR; CDR2 reads FQNEAQ (reference sequence). The CDR3 contains 16 residues.

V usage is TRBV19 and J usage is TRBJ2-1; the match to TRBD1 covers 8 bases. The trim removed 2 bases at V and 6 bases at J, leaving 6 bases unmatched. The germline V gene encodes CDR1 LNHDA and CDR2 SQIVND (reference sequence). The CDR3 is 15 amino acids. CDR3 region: CASSILRDRINEQFF. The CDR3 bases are TGTGCCAGTAGTATACTCCGGGACAGGATCAATGAGCAGTTCTTC.

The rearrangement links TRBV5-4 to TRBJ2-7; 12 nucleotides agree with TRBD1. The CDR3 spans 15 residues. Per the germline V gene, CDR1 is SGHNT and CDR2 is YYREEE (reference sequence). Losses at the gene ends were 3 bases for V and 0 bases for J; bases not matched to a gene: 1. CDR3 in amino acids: CASSSGQGASYEQYF. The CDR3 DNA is TGTGCCAGCAGCTCGGGACAGGGGGCCTCCTACGAGCAGTACTTC.

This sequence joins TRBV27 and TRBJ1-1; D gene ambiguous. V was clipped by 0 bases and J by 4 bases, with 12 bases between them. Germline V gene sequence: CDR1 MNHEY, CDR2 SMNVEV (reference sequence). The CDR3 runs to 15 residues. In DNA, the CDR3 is TGTGCCAGCAGTTTATCTAACGAGGGTACCACTGAAGCTTTCTTT. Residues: CASSLSNEGTTEAFF.

The CDR3 sequence: CASSGIRASRSNTEAFF. The CDR3 DNA sequence: TGTGCCAGCAGCGGAATCCGGGCCAGTCGTTCGAACACTGAAGCTTTCTTT. The chain uses TRBV7-9 and TRBJ1-1, with unresolved D. The CDR3 runs 17 residues. Germline CDR1 reads SEHNR; CDR2 reads FQNEAQ (reference sequence). The V end was cut by 5 bases, the J end by 1 base, with 20 bases between.

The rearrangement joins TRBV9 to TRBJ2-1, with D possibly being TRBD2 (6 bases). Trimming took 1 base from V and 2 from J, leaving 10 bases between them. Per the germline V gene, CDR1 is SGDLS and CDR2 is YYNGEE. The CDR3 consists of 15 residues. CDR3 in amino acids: CASSVLASAYNEQFF. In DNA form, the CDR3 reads TGTGCCAGCAGCGTACTAGCGTCCGCCTACAATGAGCAGTTCTTC.

The CDR3 spells CASSGRMGYTF. The CDR3, as DNA: TGTGCCAGCAGCGGAAGAATGGGCTACACCTTC. The chain combines TRBV5-5 with TRBJ1-2, with D hard to call. V was trimmed by 4 bases and J by 8 bases, leaving 9 bases between them. Per germline, CDR1 SGHKS and CDR2 YYEKEE (reference sequence). This CDR3 contains 11 residues.

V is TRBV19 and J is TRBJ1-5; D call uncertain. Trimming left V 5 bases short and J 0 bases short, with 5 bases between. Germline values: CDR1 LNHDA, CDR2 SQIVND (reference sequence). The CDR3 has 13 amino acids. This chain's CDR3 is CASSANSNQPQHF. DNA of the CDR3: TGTGCCAGTAGTGCGAATAGCAATCAGCCCCAGCATTTT.

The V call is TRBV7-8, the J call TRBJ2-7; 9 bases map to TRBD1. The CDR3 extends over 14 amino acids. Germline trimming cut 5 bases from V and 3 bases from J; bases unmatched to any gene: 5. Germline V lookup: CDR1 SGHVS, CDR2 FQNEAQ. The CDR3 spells CASSGPGQGYEQYF. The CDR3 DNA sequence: TGTGCCAGCAGCGGCCCGGGACAGGGCTACGAGCAGTACTTC.

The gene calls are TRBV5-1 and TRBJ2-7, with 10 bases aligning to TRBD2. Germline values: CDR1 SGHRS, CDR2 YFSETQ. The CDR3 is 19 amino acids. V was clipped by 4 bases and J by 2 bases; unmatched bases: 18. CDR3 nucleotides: TGCGCCAGCAGCCTCCGGGTGAGCGGGGGGGAAAGGAGGGCCTACGAGCAGTACTTC. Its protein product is CASSLRVSGGERRAYEQYF.

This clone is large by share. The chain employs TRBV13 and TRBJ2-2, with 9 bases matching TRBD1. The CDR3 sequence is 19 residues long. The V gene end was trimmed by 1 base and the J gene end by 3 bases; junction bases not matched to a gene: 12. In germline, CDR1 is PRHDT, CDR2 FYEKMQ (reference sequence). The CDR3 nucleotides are TGTGCCAGCAGCTTAGTGGACAGGGGATCTGTGCGGTACACCGGGGAGCTGTTTTTT. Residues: CASSLVDRGSVRYTGELFF.

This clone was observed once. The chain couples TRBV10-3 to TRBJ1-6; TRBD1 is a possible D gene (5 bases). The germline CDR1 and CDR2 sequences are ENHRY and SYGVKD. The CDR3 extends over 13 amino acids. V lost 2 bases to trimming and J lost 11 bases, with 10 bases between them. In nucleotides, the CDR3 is TGTGCCATCAGTGAGGACCCGACAGCACCCCTCCACTTT. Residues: CAISEDPTAPLHF.

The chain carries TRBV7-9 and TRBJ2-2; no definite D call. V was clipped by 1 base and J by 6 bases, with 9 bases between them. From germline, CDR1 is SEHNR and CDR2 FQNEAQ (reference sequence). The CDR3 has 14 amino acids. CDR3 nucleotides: TGTGCCAGCAGCTTAGGTCGGGTCGCCGGGGAGCTGTTTTTT. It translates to CASSLGRVAGELFF. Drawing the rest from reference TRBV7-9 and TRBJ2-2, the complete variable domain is DTGVSQNPRHKITKRGQNVTFRCDPISEHNRLYWYRQTLGQGPEFLTYFQNEAQLEKSRLLSDRFSAERPKGSFSTLEIQRTEQGDSAMYLCASSLGRVAGELFFGEGSRLTVL.

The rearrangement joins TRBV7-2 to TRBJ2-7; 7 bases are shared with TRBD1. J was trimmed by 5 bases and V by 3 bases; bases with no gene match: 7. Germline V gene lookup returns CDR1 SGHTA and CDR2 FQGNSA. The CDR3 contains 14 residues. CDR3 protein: CASSLTQGFDEQYF. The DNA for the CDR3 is TGTGCCAGCAGCTTGACACAGGGGTTTGACGAGCAGTACTTC. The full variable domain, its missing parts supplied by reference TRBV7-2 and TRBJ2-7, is GAGVSQSPSNKVTEKGKDVELRCDPISGHTALYWYRQSLGQGLEFLIYFQGNSAPDKSGLPSDRFSAERTGGSVSTLTIQRTQQEDSAVYLCASSLTQGFDEQYFGPGTRLTVT.

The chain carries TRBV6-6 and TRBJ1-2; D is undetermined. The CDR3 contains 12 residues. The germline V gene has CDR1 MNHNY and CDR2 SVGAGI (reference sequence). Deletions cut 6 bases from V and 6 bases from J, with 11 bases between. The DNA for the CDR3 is TGTGCCAGCAGCGTGAGGAGGGATGGCTACACCTTC. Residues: CASSVRRDGYTF.

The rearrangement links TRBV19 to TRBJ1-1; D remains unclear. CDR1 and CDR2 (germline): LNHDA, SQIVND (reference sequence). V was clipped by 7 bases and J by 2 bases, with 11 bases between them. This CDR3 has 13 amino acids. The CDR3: CASMDSENTEAFF. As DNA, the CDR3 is TGTGCCAGTATGGATTCTGAAAACACTGAAGCTTTCTTT.

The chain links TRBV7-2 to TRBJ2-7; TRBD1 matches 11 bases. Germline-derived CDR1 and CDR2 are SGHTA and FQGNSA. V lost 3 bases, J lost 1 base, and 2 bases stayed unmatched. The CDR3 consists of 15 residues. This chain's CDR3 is CASSFGTGGSYEQYF. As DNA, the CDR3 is TGTGCCAGCAGCTTCGGGACAGGGGGTTCCTACGAGCAGTACTTC.

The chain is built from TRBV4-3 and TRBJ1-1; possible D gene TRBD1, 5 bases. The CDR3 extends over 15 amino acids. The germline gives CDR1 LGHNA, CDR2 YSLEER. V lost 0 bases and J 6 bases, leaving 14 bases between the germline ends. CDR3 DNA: TGCGCCAGCAGCCAAGAGCGGGGGATTCGGGCTGAAGCTTTCTTT. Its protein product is CASSQERGIRAEAFF.

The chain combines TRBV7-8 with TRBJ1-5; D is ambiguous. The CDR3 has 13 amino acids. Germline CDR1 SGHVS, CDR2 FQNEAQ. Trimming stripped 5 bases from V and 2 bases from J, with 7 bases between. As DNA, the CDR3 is TGTGCCAGCAGCCGACGGGGCAATCAGCCCCAGCATTTT. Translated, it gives CASSRRGNQPQHF.

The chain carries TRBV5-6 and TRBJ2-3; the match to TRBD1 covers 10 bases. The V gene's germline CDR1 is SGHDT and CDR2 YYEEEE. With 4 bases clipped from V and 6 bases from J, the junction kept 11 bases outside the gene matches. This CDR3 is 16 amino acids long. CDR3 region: CASSPFRTGGTDTQYF. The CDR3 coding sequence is TGTGCCAGCAGCCCGTTCCGGACAGGGGGAACGGATACGCAGTATTTT.

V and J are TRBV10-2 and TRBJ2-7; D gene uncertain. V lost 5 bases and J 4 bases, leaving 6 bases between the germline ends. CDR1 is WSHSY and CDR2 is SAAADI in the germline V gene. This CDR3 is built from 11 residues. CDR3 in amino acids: CASSQQYEQYF. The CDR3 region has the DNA TGCGCCAGCAGTCAACAGTACGAGCAGTACTTC.

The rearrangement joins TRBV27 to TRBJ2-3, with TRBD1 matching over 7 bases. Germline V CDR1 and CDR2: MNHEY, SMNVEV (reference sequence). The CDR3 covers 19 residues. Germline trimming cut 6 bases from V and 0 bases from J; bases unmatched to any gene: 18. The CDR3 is CASSSRQGSRGPSTDTQYF. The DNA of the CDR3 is TGTGCCAGCAGCAGCAGACAGGGATCCCGGGGACCTAGCACAGATACGCAGTATTTT.

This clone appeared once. In DNA, the CDR3 is TGTGCCAGCAGCTTGGCAGGGGGGTATGGCTACACCTTC. This gives the protein CASSLAGGYGYTF. The rearrangement links TRBV5-8 to TRBJ1-2; 7 bases fit TRBD1. The CDR3 spans 13 residues. V was clipped by 0 bases and J by 5 bases; unmatched bases: 1. Germline V gene lookup returns CDR1 SGHTS and CDR2 YDEGEE.

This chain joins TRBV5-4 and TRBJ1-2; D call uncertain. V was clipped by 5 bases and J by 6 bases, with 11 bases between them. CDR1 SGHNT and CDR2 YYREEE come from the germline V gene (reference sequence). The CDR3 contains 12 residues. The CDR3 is CASSFDRNGYTF. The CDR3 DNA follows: TGTGCCAGCAGTTTCGACCGGAATGGCTACACCTTC.